Listed below are T cell receptor beta chains from one sample, sequenced in a study of technical replicates of blood from four donors. Sequencing used immunoSEQ multiplex PCR; TCRdb keeps in-frame clones, though not all of them. The repertoire holds around 70,000 clones, 93% seen once, with 0.2% to 0.3% in the top ten. Sequencing input: T cells isolated from PBMCs. These receptors originate from a human donor in good health. CDR3s include the opening cysteine and the closing phenylalanine or tryptophan. The D gene is left open where the match is weak. The listing skips clone size in some rows; elsewhere it reads once, few, many or a size class.

length: 11
size: NA
D: NA
V: TRBV30
J: TRBJ2-7
CDR3: CAWSYLYEQYF
DNA: TGTGCCTGGAGTTATCTCTACGAGCAGTACTTC

length: 15
size: once
D: TRBD1
V: TRBV27
J: TRBJ1-1
CDR3: CASSPLPDRGPRAFF
DNA: TGTGCCAGCAGTCCACTACCCGACAGGGGGCCTCGAGCTTTCTTT

length: 14
size: NA
D: NA
V: TRBV4-1
J: TRBJ2-2
CDR3: CASSPRQEAGELFF
DNA: TGCGCCAGCAGTCCGCGACAGGAGGCCGGGGAGCTGTTTTTT

length: 13
size: NA
D: NA
V: TRBV6-5
J: TRBJ2-5
CDR3: CASSSSWRKTQYF
DNA: TGTGCCAGCAGTTCCTCGTGGAGAAAGACCCAGTACTTC

length: 14
size: NA
D: TRBD2
V: TRBV6-5
J: TRBJ2-7
CDR3: CASRQGLAAYEQYF
DNA: TGTGCCAGCAGACAAGGACTAGCGGCCTACGAGCAGTACTTC

length: 17
size: NA
D: NA
V: TRBV19
J: TRBJ1-1
CDR3: CASSITRGQGGQTEAFF
DNA: TGTGCCAGTAGTATTACCCGGGGCCAGGGAGGTCAGACTGAAGCTTTCTTT

length: 17
size: NA
D: NA
V: TRBV2
J: TRBJ2-1
CDR3: CASSELRQGFSYNEQFF
DNA: TGTGCCAGCAGTGAACTTCGGCAGGGCTTCTCCTACAATGAGCAGTTCTTC

length: 16
size: NA
D: NA
V: TRBV4-1
J: TRBJ2-3
CDR3: CASSQNTLARTDTQYF
DNA: TGCGCCAGCAGCCAAAACACCTTAGCCCGCACAGATACGCAGTATTTT

length: 11
size: once
D: NA
V: TRBV11-2
J: TRBJ2-3
CDR3: CASSHTDTQYF
DNA: TGTGCCAGCAGCCACACAGATACGCAGTATTTT

length: 15
size: NA
D: TRBD1
V: TRBV7-9
J: TRBJ2-1
CDR3: CASTLRDRAGDEQFF
DNA: TGTGCCAGCACCCTCCGGGACAGGGCAGGCGATGAGCAGTTCTTC

length: 16
size: NA
D: NA
V: TRBV10-3
J: TRBJ1-3
CDR3: CAISESITVSGNTIYF
DNA: TGTGCCATCAGTGAGTCGATCACAGTGTCTGGAAACACCATATATTTT

length: 13
size: NA
D: TRBD1
V: TRBV4-1
J: TRBJ2-7
CDR3: CASSHEGAREQYF
DNA: TGCGCCAGCAGCCATGAGGGGGCGAGGGAGCAGTACTTC

length: 15
size: NA
D: TRBD1
V: TRBV29-1
J: TRBJ2-5
CDR3: CSVEQGRGRQETQYF
DNA: TGCAGCGTTGAACAGGGCAGGGGGCGGCAAGAGACCCAGTACTTC

length: 13
size: NA
D: TRBD2
V: TRBV19
J: TRBJ2-7
CDR3: CASSTAGGYEQYF
DNA: TGTGCCAGTAGTACAGCGGGAGGGTACGAGCAGTACTTC

length: 15
size: NA
D: NA
V: TRBV6-5
J: TRBJ2-2
CDR3: CASSLTGISTGELFF
DNA: TGTGCCAGCAGCCTTACAGGGATTAGCACCGGGGAGCTGTTTTTT

length: 15
size: NA
D: NA
V: TRBV7-2
J: TRBJ2-5
CDR3: CASSSPGQGPETQYF
DNA: TGTGCCAGCAGCTCCCCGGGTCAGGGCCCAGAGACCCAGTACTTC

length: 16
size: NA
D: TRBD1
V: TRBV7-9
J: TRBJ1-4
CDR3: CASSARWTGGYEKLFF
DNA: TGTGCCAGCAGCGCTCGGTGGACAGGGGGCTATGAAAAACTGTTTTTT

length: 14
size: NA
D: TRBD2
V: TRBV5-1
J: TRBJ2-1
CDR3: CASRTTAGEGEQFF
DNA: TGCGCCAGCAGGACTACAGCGGGGGAGGGTGAGCAGTTCTTC

length: 14
size: NA
D: NA
V: TRBV5-1
J: TRBJ2-2
CDR3: CASSSDFYTGELFF
DNA: TGCGCCAGCAGCTCGGACTTCTACACCGGGGAGCTGTTTTTT

length: 15
size: NA
D: TRBD1
V: TRBV6-5
J: TRBJ1-1
CDR3: CASSPGTGWGTEAFF
DNA: TGTGCCAGCAGTCCCGGGACAGGGTGGGGAACTGAAGCTTTCTTT

length: 15
size: few
D: NA
V: TRBV6-5
J: TRBJ2-2
CDR3: CASSKLLVSPGELFF
DNA: TGTGCCAGCAGTAAACTCCTAGTATCCCCCGGGGAGCTGTTTTTT

length: 17
size: NA
D: NA
V: TRBV27
J: TRBJ2-4
CDR3: CASSARKGWPGLNIQYF
DNA: TGTGCCAGCAGCGCCCGAAAGGGTTGGCCAGGGTTGAACATTCAGTACTTC

length: 14
size: once
D: TRBD1
V: TRBV6-6
J: TRBJ1-1
CDR3: CASSYSAGGTEAFF
DNA: TGTGCCAGCAGTTACTCGGCAGGGGGCACTGAAGCTTTCTTT

length: 16
size: NA
D: NA
V: TRBV6-4
J: TRBJ2-7
CDR3: CASSDSGDPGVYEQYF
DNA: TGTGCCAGCAGTGACTCTGGGGACCCGGGGGTCTACGAGCAGTACTTC

length: 15
size: NA
D: NA
V: TRBV6-4
J: TRBJ2-1
CDR3: CASSVQLVPYNEQFF
DNA: TGTGCCAGCAGTGTACAGTTAGTACCCTACAATGAGCAGTTCTTC

length: 13
size: NA
D: NA
V: TRBV6-5
J: TRBJ2-1
CDR3: CASSYDSNNEQFF
DNA: TGTGCCAGCAGTTACGACAGTAACAATGAGCAGTTCTTC

length: 12
size: NA
D: NA
V: TRBV28
J: TRBJ1-1
CDR3: CASSFGNTEAFF
DNA: TGTGCCAGCAGTTTCGGGAACACTGAAGCTTTCTTT

length: 15
size: NA
D: TRBD2
V: TRBV5-1
J: TRBJ2-7
CDR3: CASSLALAGAYEQYF
DNA: TGCGCCAGCAGCTTGGCCCTAGCGGGAGCCTACGAGCAGTACTTC

length: 13
size: NA
D: NA
V: TRBV7-9
J: TRBJ2-7
CDR3: CASSLVGSNEQYF
DNA: TGTGCCAGCAGCTTAGTCGGGAGCAACGAGCAGTACTTC

length: 15
size: NA
D: TRBD1
V: TRBV11-2
J: TRBJ1-4
CDR3: CASSPGGTGIEKLFF
DNA: TGTGCCAGCAGCCCCGGCGGGACAGGGATCGAAAAACTGTTTTTT

length: 17
size: NA
D: TRBD2
V: TRBV27
J: TRBJ2-7
CDR3: CASSPYGGGLPDYEQYF
DNA: TGTGCCAGCAGTCCCTACGGGGGGGGGCTCCCGGACTACGAGCAGTACTTC

length: 14
size: NA
D: NA
V: TRBV6-1
J: TRBJ1-2
CDR3: CASQGTGHLNGYTF
DNA: TGTGCCAGCCAGGGGACCGGACACTTAAATGGCTACACCTTC

length: 13
size: NA
D: TRBD2
V: TRBV6-5
J: TRBJ2-3
CDR3: CASKREGRDTQYF
DNA: TGTGCCAGCAAGCGGGAGGGCCGGGATACGCAGTATTTT

length: 15
size: NA
D: NA
V: TRBV18
J: TRBJ1-1
CDR3: CASSPTSGKNTEAFF
DNA: TGTGCCAGCTCACCTACATCCGGGAAGAACACTGAAGCTTTCTTT

length: 16
size: NA
D: TRBD1
V: TRBV28
J: TRBJ1-5
CDR3: CASSPRDRAGNQPQHF
DNA: TGTGCCAGCAGTCCACGGGACAGGGCAGGCAATCAGCCCCAGCATTTT

length: 15
size: NA
D: TRBD1
V: TRBV6-1
J: TRBJ1-2
CDR3: CASSERDRGVGGYTF
DNA: TGTGCCAGCAGTGAAAGGGACAGAGGGGTTGGTGGCTACACCTTC

length: 17
size: NA
D: TRBD1
V: TRBV4-1
J: TRBJ2-7
CDR3: CASSHDPRDRNSYEQYF
DNA: TGCGCCAGCAGCCATGATCCTCGGGACAGAAACTCCTACGAGCAGTACTTC